This T cell receptor beta chain was sequenced in a study of CXCR3-negative and CXCR3-positive naive CD8 T cells. The study's findings and limits: Hydrophobicity of TRB CDR3s was greater in CXCR3-positive naive cells than in CXCR3-negative naive cells.

On this clonotype: Its target is unknown.

The authors prepared UMI-labeled TRB cDNA libraries by 5' RACE. TCRdb reprocessed the 5' RACE reads and stores each CDR3 protein as one record, lacking DNA. The sample data list around 160,000 distinct CDR3 sequences. Naive CD8+ T cells carried a CD45RO-CCR7+CD27+CD95- phenotype. This CDR3 has 13 amino acids. CDR1 is SQVTM, CDR2 ANQGSEA, per germline. The sample was naive CXCR3+ CD8+ T cells from blood. Subset: CD45RO-CCR7+CD27+CD95- naive CD8+ T cells expressing CXCR3 (TNR3+). The V and J genes are TRBV29-1 and TRBJ1-2; TCRdb names TRBD1, which stays unverified in the absence of DNA. This clonotype was obtained from a human donor in good health. Some clones in this sample may be carry-over from other donors' samples. The CDR3 sequence is CSVEGLGGYGYTF.